The entry below describes one T cell receptor beta chain. The record originates from a study of cytomegalovirus exposure and HLA in healthy donors. Unmatched junction bases numbered 9, after V lost 10 bases and J lost 8 bases. There are 13 residues in the CDR3. CDR1 is LNHDA and CDR2 is SQIVND in the germline V gene (reference sequence). Researchers ran the PCR with 60 Vbeta and 13 Jbeta primers. The protocol was immunoSEQ multiplex PCR, while the TCRdb copy is restricted to in-frame clones and leaves out a portion. The profile covers 150,000 or so clones, with 70% to 85% appearing a single time and 2% to 2.5% taken by the ten largest.

This sequence originates from a man aged 50-59 years in good health and CMV-seropositive. Specimen: PBMCs. The J gene is TRBJ2-1, the V gene TRBV19; 9 positions agree with TRBD1. This chain's CDR3 is CATRDRVVDEQFF. CDR3 coding DNA: TGTGCCACCCGGGACAGGGTTGTCGATGAGCAGTTCTTC.